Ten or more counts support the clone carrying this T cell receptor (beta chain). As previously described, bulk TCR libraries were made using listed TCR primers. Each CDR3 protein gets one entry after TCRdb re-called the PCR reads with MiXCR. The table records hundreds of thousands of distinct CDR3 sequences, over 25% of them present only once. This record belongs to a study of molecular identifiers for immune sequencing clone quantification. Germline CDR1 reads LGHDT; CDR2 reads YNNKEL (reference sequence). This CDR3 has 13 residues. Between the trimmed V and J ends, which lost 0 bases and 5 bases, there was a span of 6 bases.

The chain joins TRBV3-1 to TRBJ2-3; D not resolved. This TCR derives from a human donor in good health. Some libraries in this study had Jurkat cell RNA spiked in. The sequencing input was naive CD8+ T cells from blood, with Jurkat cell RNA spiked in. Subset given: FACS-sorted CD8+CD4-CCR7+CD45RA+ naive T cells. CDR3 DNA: TGTGCCAGCAGCCAAGAGGTGGAAGATACGCAGTATTTT. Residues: CASSQEVEDTQYF.